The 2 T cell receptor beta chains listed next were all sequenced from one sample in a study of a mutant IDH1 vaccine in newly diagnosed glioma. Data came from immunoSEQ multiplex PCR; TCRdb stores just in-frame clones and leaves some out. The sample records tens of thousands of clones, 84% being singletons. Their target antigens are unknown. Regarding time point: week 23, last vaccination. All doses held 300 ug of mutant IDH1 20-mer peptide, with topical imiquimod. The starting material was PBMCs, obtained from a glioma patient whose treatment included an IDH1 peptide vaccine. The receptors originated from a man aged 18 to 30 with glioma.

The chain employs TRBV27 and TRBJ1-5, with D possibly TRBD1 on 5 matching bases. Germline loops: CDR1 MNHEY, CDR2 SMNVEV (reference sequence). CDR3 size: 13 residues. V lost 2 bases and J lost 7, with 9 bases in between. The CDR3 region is CASSLAGYQPQHF. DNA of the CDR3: TGTGCCAGCAGTTTAGCAGGGTACCAGCCCCAGCATTTT.

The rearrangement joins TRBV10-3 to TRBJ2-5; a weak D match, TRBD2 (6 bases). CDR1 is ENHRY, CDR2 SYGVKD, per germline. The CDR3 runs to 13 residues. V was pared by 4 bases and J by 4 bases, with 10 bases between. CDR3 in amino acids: CAISAGSRETQYF. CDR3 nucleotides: TGTGCCATCAGTGCCGGGAGCAGAGAGACCCAGTACTTC.